Presented here are 31 T cell receptor beta chains from one specimen sequenced in a study of cytomegalovirus exposure and HLA in healthy donors. The study ran its PCR with 60 Vbeta and 13 Jbeta primers. Assay used: immunoSEQ multiplex PCR; TCRdb lists only in-frame clones, some missing. The table records 98,000 or so clones, approximately 77% of them present only once. Material: PBMCs. Every receptor here comes from a female donor in good health and CMV-seronegative.

On this clone itself: The same CDR3 also results from other DNA sequences found in this sample. The CDR3: CASSEASGGPYEQYF. The CDR3 DNA reads TGTGCCAGCAGTGAGGCTAGCGGGGGACCCTACGAGCAGTACTTC. The chain couples TRBV2 to TRBJ2-7, with TRBD2 matching over 10 bases. The CDR3 covers 15 residues. V was pared by 3 bases and J by 2 bases, with 4 bases of the junction left unmatched. Germline V gene sequence: CDR1 SNHLY, CDR2 FYNNEI.

The chain is built from TRBV7-2 and TRBJ1-1, with D perhaps matching TRBD1 (6 bases). The V end was cut by 2 bases, the J end by 10 bases, with 14 bases between. CDR1 and CDR2 from the germline V gene are SGHTA and FQGNSA. The CDR3 covers 13 residues. The CDR3 spells CASSLQGSLGAFF. The CDR3 coding sequence is TGTGCCAGCAGCTTACAGGGGAGTTTAGGAGCTTTCTTT.

The chain uses TRBV30 and TRBJ1-3; 9 nucleotides line up with TRBD1. This CDR3 has 15 residues. With V trimmed by 3 bases and J by 1 base, 4 bases remained unmatched. Looked up from germline, CDR1 is GTSNPN and CDR2 is SVGIG (reference sequence). CDR3 sequence: CAWSQQGASGNTIYF. The CDR3 nucleotides read TGTGCCTGGAGCCAACAGGGGGCTTCTGGAAACACCATATATTTT. The full variable domain, rest sourced from reference TRBV30 and TRBJ1-3, is SQTIHQWPATLVQPVGSPLSLECTVEGTSNPNLYWYRQAAGRGLQLLFYSVGIGQISSEVPQNLSASRPQDRQFILSSKKLLLSDSGFYLCAWSQQGASGNTIYFGEGSWLTVV.

This rearrangement joins TRBV27 to TRBJ1-6, with unresolved D. The CDR3 covers 12 residues. The ends were cut back, 11 bases at V and 12 bases at J, with 17 bases in the middle. Germline loops: CDR1 MNHEY, CDR2 SMNVEV (reference sequence). CDR3 sequence reads: CAAGSALGPLHF. The DNA for the CDR3 is TGTGCCGCGGGATCCGCGTTGGGACCCCTCCACTTT.

This chain uses TRBV6-1 with TRBJ1-1; 9 bases are a match to TRBD1. This CDR3 has 16 amino acids. Germline trimming cut 4 bases from V and 3 bases from J; bases unmatched to any gene: 9. CDR1 and CDR2 from the germline V gene are MNHNS and SASEGT. This CDR3 is CASSATPGTGYTEAFF. DNA of the CDR3: TGTGCCAGCAGTGCCACCCCCGGGACAGGGTACACTGAAGCTTTCTTT.

There are a few counts of this clone. The chain carries TRBV29-1 and TRBJ2-5; possibly TRBD1 for D (6 bases). The CDR3 loop spans 14 amino acids. V was shortened by 0 bases and J by 5 bases, with 13 bases between the two germline ends. CDR1 and CDR2 from the germline V gene are SQVTM and ANQGSEA. DNA of the CDR3: TGCAGCGTTGAAGATCCTACAGGGTGGGAGACCCAGTACTTC. Amino acid sequence: CSVEDPTGWETQYF.

The chain carries TRBV18 and TRBJ2-7; D might be TRBD1 (6 bases). The CDR3 sequence is 15 residues long. Trimming took off 4 bases at V and 0 bases at J, with 13 bases between the two ends. Per the germline V gene, CDR1 is KGHSH and CDR2 is LQKENI. The CDR3 region is CASSQEGGYSYEQYF. The CDR3 nucleotides read TGTGCCAGCTCACAGGAAGGGGGTTACTCCTACGAGCAGTACTTC.

The chain carries TRBV27 and TRBJ2-3, with TRBD1 matching 7 bases. The CDR3 extends over 14 amino acids. CDR1 and CDR2 from the germline V gene are MNHEY and SMNVEV (reference sequence). The trim removed 7 bases at V and 3 bases at J, leaving 7 bases unmatched. The CDR3 spells CASTIDRVTDTQYF. CDR3 DNA: TGTGCCAGCACCATAGACAGGGTAACAGATACGCAGTATTTT.

The chain uses TRBV7-9 and TRBJ2-5; tentatively, D is TRBD2 (7 bases). CDR1 and CDR2 (germline): SEHNR, FQNEAQ (reference sequence). With 6 bases removed from V and 4 bases from J, the gap between germline ends came to 12 bases. The CDR3 totals 13 residues. Here the CDR3 reads CASRGGARETQYF. CDR3 sequence (DNA): TGTGCCAGCAGGGGGGGGGCTCGAGAGACCCAGTACTTC.

This clone occurred a few times. The rearrangement uses TRBV18 and TRBJ2-7; TRBD2 matches 13 bases. The germline V gene encodes CDR1 KGHSH and CDR2 LQKENI. V was pared by 2 bases and J by 5 bases, with 9 bases of the junction left unmatched. The CDR3 consists of 17 residues. The CDR3 nucleotides are TGTGCCAGCTCACCAACCGGGACTAGCGGGACTGGGAACGAGCAGTACTTC. Encoded protein: CASSPTGTSGTGNEQYF.

The chain's CDR3 is CASSETGSSYEQYF. The CDR3 DNA sequence: TGTGCCAGCAGCGAGACAGGGAGTTCCTACGAGCAGTACTTC. The V gene is TRBV5-4, the J gene TRBJ2-7; 7 bases match TRBD1. This CDR3 has 14 residues. Trimming cost V 4 bases and J 1 base; bases outside gene matches: 5. The germline V gene has CDR1 SGHNT and CDR2 YYREEE (reference sequence).

The chain is built from TRBV29-1 and TRBJ1-1; no definite D call. The CDR3 is made up of 13 amino acids. Deletions cut 4 bases from V and 0 bases from J, with 9 bases between. Germline values: CDR1 SQVTM, CDR2 ANQGSEA. CDR3: CSVAGLLNTEAFF. For the CDR3, the DNA is TGCAGCGTTGCAGGCCTTTTGAACACTGAAGCTTTCTTT.

This chain joins TRBV14 and TRBJ1-3, with no clear D. CDR1 and CDR2 (germline): SGHDN, FVKESK. The CDR3 spans 13 residues. The V and J ends lost 3 bases and 3 bases respectively, with 6 bases between them. The DNA for the CDR3 is TGTGCCAGCAGCCAGGCAATTGGAAACACCATATATTTT. Its translation is CASSQAIGNTIYF. Supplemented by reference TRBV14 and TRBJ1-3, the full variable domain reads EAGVTQFPSHSVIEKGQTVTLRCDPISGHDNLYWYRRVMGKEIKFLLHFVKESKQDESGMPNNRFLAERTGGTYSTLKVQPAELEDSGVYFCASSQAIGNTIYFGEGSWLTVV.

A single count supports this clone. CDR3 amino acids: CASSASGRAYNEQFF. CDR3 DNA sequence: TGTGCCAGCAGTGCTAGCGGGAGGGCCTACAATGAGCAGTTCTTC. The rearrangement uses TRBV9 and TRBJ2-1, with 12 bases fitting TRBD2. Germline V gives CDR1 SGDLS, CDR2 YYNGEE. CDR3 length: 15 residues. The junction had 2 bases not matched to a gene; V was cut back by 5 bases and J by 2 bases. Variable domain in full (rest from reference TRBV9 and TRBJ2-1): DSGVTQTPKHLITATGQRVTLRCSPRSGDLSVYWYQQSLDQGLQFLIQYYNGEERAKGNILERFSAQQFPDLHSELNLSSLELGDSALYFCASSASGRAYNEQFFGPGTRLTVL.

This chain uses TRBV28 with TRBJ2-2, with 7 nucleotides matching TRBD2. The CDR3 totals 15 residues. CDR1 MDHEN and CDR2 SYDVKM come from the germline V gene. V was clipped by 8 bases and J by 3 bases; unmatched bases: 9. This chain's CDR3 is CASLVGGSYTGELFF. CDR3 sequence (DNA): TGTGCCAGCCTAGTAGGCGGGAGCTACACCGGGGAGCTGTTTTTT.

This clone showed up just a few times. This rearrangement joins TRBV30 to TRBJ1-1; D is unresolved. This CDR3 spans 13 amino acids. CDR1 and CDR2 (germline): GTSNPN, SVGIG (reference sequence). The V end was cut by 4 bases, the J end by 3 bases, with 12 bases between. The CDR3 protein is CAWNIARDTEAFF. CDR3 nucleotides: TGTGCCTGGAATATAGCGAGGGACACTGAAGCTTTCTTT. Using reference TRBV30 and TRBJ1-1 for the parts outside the CDR3, the full variable domain is SQTIHQWPATLVQPVGSPLSLECTVEGTSNPNLYWYRQAAGRGLQLLFYSVGIGQISSEVPQNLSASRPQDRQFILSSKKLLLSDSGFYLCAWNIARDTEAFFGQGTRLTVV.

This clone was counted between two and nine times. The chain recombines TRBV5-4 with TRBJ1-1; 8 nucleotides match TRBD1. V shed 0 bases and J 4 bases; nucleotides not matched to a gene: 8. This CDR3 has 16 residues. Germline V gene sequence: CDR1 SGHNT, CDR2 YYREEE (reference sequence). The CDR3 DNA reads TGTGCCAGCAGCTTGGTGACAGGGGCCCTGGGCACTGAAGCTTTCTTT. Translated: CASSLVTGALGTEAFF.

The chain has TRBV7-3 and TRBJ2-2; TRBD2 agrees at 13 bases. After removal of 4 bases from V and 5 bases from J, the junction contained 4 bases not matched to a gene. In germline, CDR1 is SGHTA, CDR2 FQGTGA. The CDR3 is 16 residues long. CDR3 amino acids: CASSWGLAGNTGELFF. The CDR3 DNA follows: TGTGCCAGCAGCTGGGGACTAGCGGGAAATACCGGGGAGCTGTTTTTT. The whole variable domain, remainder taken from reference TRBV7-3 and TRBJ2-2, is GAGVSQTPSNKVTEKGKYVELRCDPISGHTALYWYRQSLGQGPEFLIYFQGTGAADDSGLPNDRFFAVRPEGSVSTLKIQRTERGDSAVYLCASSWGLAGNTGELFFGEGSRLTVL.

V usage is TRBV13 and J usage is TRBJ1-2; 9 bases match TRBD1. The CDR3 extends over 15 amino acids. Unmatched junction bases numbered 16, after V lost 4 bases and J lost 13 bases. Germline CDR1 PRHDT, CDR2 FYEKMQ (reference sequence). CDR3 residues: CASSSPVEDRGLLTF. DNA of the CDR3: TGTGCCAGCAGCTCCCCCGTCGAGGACAGGGGCCTGCTCACCTTC.

The CDR3 coding sequence is TGTGCCAGCAGCTTAGGGCTCCTCACTGAAGCTTTCTTT. The encoded protein is CASSLGLLTEAFF. V usage is TRBV7-9 and J usage is TRBJ1-1; D gene unclear. The germline V and J ends were trimmed by 1 base and 4 bases, with 7 bases remaining between them. This CDR3 has 13 amino acids. CDR1 and CDR2 (germline): SEHNR, FQNEAQ (reference sequence).

The V gene is TRBV5-1, the J gene TRBJ1-6; 7 bases match TRBD1. The V and J ends lost 3 bases and 8 bases, in that order; junction bases with no gene match: 5. CDR3 length equals 14 residues. Germline values: CDR1 SGHRS, CDR2 YFSETQ. The CDR3 loop is CASSSGTEDSPLHF. DNA for the CDR3: TGCGCCAGCAGCTCGGGGACAGAAGATTCACCCCTCCACTTT.

The table lists this clone with a few counts. The DNA of the CDR3 is TGTGCCAGCAGTTTAGGGGGGGGCAACTATGGCTACACCTTC. Protein sequence: CASSLGGGNYGYTF. The genes are TRBV27 and TRBJ1-2, with D tentatively TRBD1 (6 bases). Looked up from germline, CDR1 is MNHEY and CDR2 is SMNVEV (reference sequence). The CDR3 totals 14 residues. Deletions cut 2 bases from V and 2 bases from J, with 9 bases between.

The chain joins TRBV28 to TRBJ2-5; possible D gene TRBD2, 5 bases. Germline V CDR1 and CDR2: MDHEN, SYDVKM. V shed 6 bases and J shed 4 bases, with 21 bases lying between them. CDR3 length: 16 amino acids. The DNA of the CDR3 is TGTGCCAGCAGCCTCCTTCTGGGGAGTAGCTCAGAGACCCAGTACTTC. It is translated as CASSLLLGSSSETQYF.

The table lists this clone with a few counts. The chain is built from TRBV7-9 and TRBJ1-6; 7 positions match TRBD1. Looked up from germline, CDR1 is SEHNR and CDR2 is FQNEAQ (reference sequence). V shed 6 bases, J shed 6 bases, and the junction held 11 bases outside the gene matches. The CDR3 contains 16 residues. CDR3 nucleotide sequence: TGTGCCAGCAGTCGAGGGGACAGCCCGACTAATTCACCCCTCCACTTT. Translation gives CASSRGDSPTNSPLHF.

With regard to this clone: One junction end disagrees with the germline gene, perhaps due to a read error. This chain joins TRBV7-9 and TRBJ2-1; D ambiguous. The CDR3 is 12 amino acids. Germline loops: CDR1 SEHNR, CDR2 FQNEAQ (reference sequence). Here the CDR3 DNA reads TGTTCCAGCAGCTTAATGAGGTATGAGCAGTTCTTC. This sequence encodes CSSSLMRYEQFF.

The gene calls are TRBV7-8 and TRBJ1-2; D is undetermined. Between the trimmed V and J ends, which lost 5 bases and 9 bases, there was a span of 13 bases. The length of the CDR3 is 12 residues. The germline V gene has CDR1 SGHVS and CDR2 FQNEAQ. The CDR3 here is CASSGQRESYTF. CDR3 DNA: TGTGCCAGCAGCGGCCAGAGGGAGAGCTACACCTTC.

This clone has just one count. The gene calls are TRBV7-3 and TRBJ1-2; 7 bases align to TRBD1. The germline V gene encodes CDR1 SGHTA and CDR2 FQGTGA. CDR3 size: 15 residues. J gave up 4 bases and V 0 bases, and 5 bases lay outside the gene matches. For the CDR3, the DNA is TGTGCCAGCAGCTTAACGGGGGACAGCGCCTATGGCTACACCTTC. Translation gives CASSLTGDSAYGYTF.

The chain combines TRBV7-3 with TRBJ2-5; 7 nucleotides align to TRBD2. Germline V gives CDR1 SGHTA, CDR2 FQGTGA. The V and J ends lost 4 bases and 2 bases, in that order; junction bases with no gene match: 7. The length of the CDR3 is 15 residues. CDR3 region: CASSSSQGLQETQYF. CDR3 nucleotides: TGTGCCAGCAGCTCGAGCCAGGGACTACAAGAGACCCAGTACTTC. The full variable domain, rest sourced from reference TRBV7-3 and TRBJ2-5, is GAGVSQTPSNKVTEKGKYVELRCDPISGHTALYWYRQSLGQGPEFLIYFQGTGAADDSGLPNDRFFAVRPEGSVSTLKIQRTERGDSAVYLCASSSSQGLQETQYFGPGTRLLVL.

The chain links TRBV7-9 to TRBJ1-6; unclear D gene. V lost 5 bases and J lost 5, with 10 bases in between. Germline CDR1 SEHNR, CDR2 FQNEAQ (reference sequence). The CDR3 length is 14 residues. CDR3: CASSPSRDNSPLHF. DNA of the CDR3: TGTGCCAGCAGCCCAAGTCGGGATAATTCACCCCTCCACTTT.

The rearrangement uses TRBV7-9 and TRBJ1-2, with D tentatively TRBD1 (6 bases). The CDR3 runs to 16 residues. CDR1 and CDR2 (germline): SEHNR, FQNEAQ (reference sequence). The V gene lost 5 bases and the J gene lost 4 bases, with 20 bases spanning the gap. The CDR3 DNA is TGTGCCAGCAGCCCGTCGGGGGGGGTGGGGGCCTATGGCTACACCTTC. It yields the protein CASSPSGGVGAYGYTF.

The J gene is TRBJ1-1, the V gene TRBV6-1; no clear D gene. The V gene's germline CDR1 is MNHNS and CDR2 SASEGT. The CDR3 extends over 13 amino acids. Trimming stripped 5 bases from V and 4 bases from J, with 11 bases between. CDR3 region: CASSPKRGTEAFF. The CDR3 DNA follows: TGTGCCAGCAGTCCAAAACGGGGCACTGAAGCTTTCTTT.